The rows below give T cell receptor beta chains drawn from one sample of a study of blood T cell repertoires in COVID-19. Profiling relied on immunoSEQ multiplex PCR, and the TCRdb table lists in-frame clones only, not all of them. The sample holds 450,000 to 500,000 clones, roughly 88% seen once. The sample taken for sequencing was peripheral blood. Source of these receptors: a human donor in a cohort sampled during active COVID-19. CDR3s include the opening cysteine and the closing phenylalanine or tryptophan. A D gene is named only where the DNA matches it firmly. Clone size is given for some rows only: seen once, a few or many times, or a class if the clone is expanded.

>-|-|TRBV9|TRBJ2-1
CASSVGLAMNNEQFF
TGTGCCAGCAGCGTAGGGCTAGCGATGAACAATGAGCAGTTCTTC
>-|TRBD2|TRBV3-1/TRBV3-2|TRBJ2-1
CASSRAGGGPFYEQFF
TGTGCCAGCAGCCGGGCTGGGGGAGGGCCTTTCTATGAGCAGTTCTTC
>-|TRBD2|TRBV7-2|TRBJ2-2
CASSLTPAGETGELFF
TGTGCCAGCAGCCTAACCCCAGCGGGAGAGACCGGGGAGCTGTTTTTT
>-|TRBD1|TRBV11-2|TRBJ1-1
CASSSRPQGARGTEAFF
TGTGCCAGCAGCTCTAGACCCCAGGGGGCGCGTGGGACTGAAGCTTTCTTT
>-|TRBD1|TRBV6-1|TRBJ1-2
CASSERLGTGWGYTF
TGTGCCAGCAGTGAAAGGTTAGGGACAGGTTGGGGCTACACCTTC
>-|-|TRBV9|TRBJ1-1
CASSVTGGNTEAFF
TGTGCCAGCAGCGTCACCGGGGGGAACACTGAAGCTTTCTTT
>-|TRBD2|TRBV7-3|TRBJ2-5
CASSLVPGLATTQETQYF
TGTGCCAGCAGCTTAGTCCCCGGACTAGCTACTACCCAAGAGACCCAGTACTTC
>-|TRBD1|TRBV5-8|TRBJ1-1
CASSFRTGRNTEAFF
TGTGCCAGCAGTTTTCGGACAGGGCGGAACACTGAAGCTTTCTTT
>-|-|TRBV7-2|TRBJ2-3
CASSLRQGSDTQYF
TGTGCCAGCAGCTTGCGTCAGGGGTCAGATACGCAGTATTTT
>once|-|TRBV5-4|TRBJ1-2
CASSPVRDPNYGYTF
TGTGCCAGCAGCCCTGTCAGGGATCCTAACTATGGCTACACCTTC
>-|-|TRBV5-1|TRBJ1-2
CASSLGRATEGYTF
TGCGCCAGCAGCTTAGGCAGGGCCACAGAAGGCTACACCTTC
>-|TRBD1|TRBV5-1|TRBJ2-7
CASSLRTGAGAIEQYF
TGCGCCAGCAGCTTGAGGACAGGGGCCGGCGCGATCGAGCAGTACTTC
>-|-|TRBV7-2|TRBJ1-5
CASSASGQPQHF
TGTGCCAGCAGCGCTTCAGGTCAGCCCCAGCATTTT
>-|TRBD2|TRBV5-1|TRBJ2-5
CASSLLAGQETQYF
TGCGCCAGCAGCTTACTAGCGGGCCAAGAGACCCAGTACTTC
>-|-|TRBV6-2/TRBV6-3|TRBJ1-1
CASSYTGVNTEAFF
TGTGCCAGCAGTTATACAGGAGTGAACACTGAAGCTTTCTTT
>-|-|TRBV11-2|TRBJ2-1
CASSPSYNEQFF
TGTGCCAGCAGCCCGTCCTACAATGAGCAGTTCTTC
>-|TRBD1|TRBV11-1|TRBJ2-3
CASSPARDRGLDTQYF
TGTGCCAGCAGCCCCGCCCGGGACAGGGGTCTGGATACGCAGTATTTT
>-|TRBD1|TRBV2|TRBJ2-2
CASRMPGQLNTGELFF
TGTGCCAGCAGGATGCCGGGACAGCTAAACACCGGGGAGCTGTTTTTT
>once|-|TRBV18|TRBJ2-3
CASSPSGTTRTDTQYF
TGTGCCAGCTCACCATCGGGAACTACACGCACAGATACGCAGTATTTT
>-|-|TRBV4-2|TRBJ2-7
CASSPDLEDGEQYF
TGTGCCAGCAGCCCCGACTTGGAGGACGGTGAGCAGTACTTC
>-|TRBD2|TRBV7-8|TRBJ2-5
CASSPPRPGGETQYF
TGTGCCAGCAGCCCCCCCCGACCCGGGGGGGAGACCCAGTACTTC
>-|TRBD1|TRBV29-1|TRBJ1-2
CSVRITGTGSKGYTF
TGCAGCGTCAGGATCACCGGGACAGGGAGTAAAGGCTACACCTTC
>-|-|TRBV5-1|TRBJ1-2
CASSPGSSGSQGYTF
TGCGCCAGCAGCCCAGGATCCTCAGGGTCGCAGGGCTACACCTTC
>-|TRBD2|TRBV4-3|TRBJ2-3
CASSQESGRVGGTQYF
TGCGCCAGCAGCCAAGAGAGCGGGAGAGTTGGAGGCACGCAGTATTTT
>-|-|TRBV4-3|TRBJ1-2
CASSQDHGVDYGYTF
TGCGCCAGCAGCCAGGATCACGGGGTGGACTATGGCTACACCTTC
>-|-|TRBV10-3|TRBJ1-2
CAISSGDSGYTF
TGTGCCATCAGTTCGGGGGACTCTGGCTACACCTTC
>-|-|TRBV9|TRBJ1-3
CASSVVPGRTGNTIYF
TGTGCCAGCAGCGTAGTCCCAGGGCGGACTGGAAACACCATATATTTT
>-|TRBD1|TRBV11-3|TRBJ2-7
CASSRTGSYEQYF
TGTGCCAGCAGCCGGACAGGCTCCTACGAGCAGTACTTC
>-|-|TRBV29-1|TRBJ2-1
CSVLPGNEQFF
TGCAGCGTATTACCCGGCAATGAGCAGTTCTTC
>-|-|TRBV30|TRBJ1-2
CAWVEAARGAYGYTF
TGTGCCTGGGTTGAGGCAGCCCGCGGGGCCTATGGCTACACCTTC
>-|-|TRBV9|TRBJ1-1
CASSSRGARGRDTEAFF
TGTGCCAGCAGCTCCCGGGGGGCTAGGGGACGAGACACTGAAGCTTTCTTT
>-|TRBD1|TRBV24-1|TRBJ2-4
CATSEPGQGKNIQYF
TGTGCCACCAGTGAGCCGGGACAGGGCAAAAACATTCAGTACTTC
>-|-|TRBV3-1/TRBV3-2|TRBJ2-7
CASRQAGEQYF
TGTGCCAGCAGACAGGCAGGCGAGCAGTACTTC
>-|-|TRBV6-1|TRBJ1-1
CASSEAQGRTEAFF
TGTGCCAGCAGTGAAGCGCAGGGAAGGACTGAAGCTTTCTTT
>-|TRBD1|TRBV6-2/TRBV6-3|TRBJ1-1
CASSRDRATTEAFF
TGTGCCAGCAGTAGGGACAGGGCAACAACTGAAGCTTTCTTT
>once|TRBD1|TRBV7-9|TRBJ2-7
CASRSGGYEQYF
TGTGCCAGCAGATCAGGGGGCTACGAGCAGTACTTC
>-|-|TRBV23-1|TRBJ2-1
CASSPPPGDRYNEQFF
TGCGCCAGCAGTCCCCCCCCCGGCGACAGATACAATGAGCAGTTCTTC
>-|-|TRBV3-1/TRBV3-2|TRBJ1-2
CASSQSTGTGYTF
TGTGCCAGCAGCCAATCTACAGGAACCGGCTACACCTTC
>-|TRBD1|TRBV2|TRBJ1-5
CASSVGQADNQPQHF
TGTGCCAGCAGCGTGGGACAGGCGGACAATCAGCCCCAGCATTTT
>-|-|TRBV11-3|TRBJ2-1
CASSLGSWSYNEQFF
TGTGCCAGCAGCTTAGGCAGTTGGTCCTACAATGAGCAGTTCTTC
>-|TRBD2|TRBV9|TRBJ2-7
CASSVGGPGLASRDREQYF
TGTGCCAGCAGCGTAGGGGGACCGGGACTAGCTTCCAGGGATCGCGAGCAGTACTTC
>-|TRBD1|TRBV7-3|TRBJ1-2
CASSLTGGAAGYTF
TGTGCCAGCAGCTTGACAGGGGGCGCGGCTGGCTACACCTTC